This entry features one T cell receptor beta chain sequence. Trimming pared 5 bases from V and 0 bases from J, leaving 5 bases between. From germline, CDR1 is LGHDT and CDR2 YNNKEL (reference sequence). CDR3 length: 13 amino acids. This specimen comes from a study of blood T cell repertoires in COVID-19. Study at large: The origin of the acute and convalescent COVID-19 samples was the United States, Italy and Spain. The cDNA or gDNA used as material had been derived from T cells, B-cell-depleted T cells, or PBMCs.

Some clones are missing from TCRdb's copy, which holds only in-frame ones; the method was immunoSEQ multiplex PCR. The sample carries 310,000 or so clones, around 87% recorded once. The receptor's source is a woman aged 50 to 65 with active or convalescent COVID-19. The V and J genes are TRBV3-1 (or the pseudogene TRBV3-2) and TRBJ1-3; D is ambiguous. Sequencing was performed on peripheral blood. CDR3: CASSYYSGNTIYF. CDR3 bases: TGTGCCAGCAGCTACTACTCTGGAAACACCATATATTTT.